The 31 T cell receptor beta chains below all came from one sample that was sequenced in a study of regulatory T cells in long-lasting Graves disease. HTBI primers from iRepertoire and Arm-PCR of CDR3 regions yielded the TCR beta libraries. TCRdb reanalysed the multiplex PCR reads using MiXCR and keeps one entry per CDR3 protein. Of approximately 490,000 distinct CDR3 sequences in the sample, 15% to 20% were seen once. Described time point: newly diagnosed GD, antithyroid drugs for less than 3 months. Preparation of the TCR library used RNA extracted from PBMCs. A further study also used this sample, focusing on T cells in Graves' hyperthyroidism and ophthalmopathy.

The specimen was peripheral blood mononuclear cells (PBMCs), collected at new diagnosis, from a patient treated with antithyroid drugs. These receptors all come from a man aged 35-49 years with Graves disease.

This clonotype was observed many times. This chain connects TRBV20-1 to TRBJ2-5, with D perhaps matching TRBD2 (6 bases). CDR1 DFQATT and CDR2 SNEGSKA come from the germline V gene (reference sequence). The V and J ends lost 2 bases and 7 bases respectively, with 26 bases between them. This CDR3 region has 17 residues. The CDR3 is CSARILTGGLRRGTQYF. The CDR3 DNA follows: TGCAGTGCTAGAATTCTTACTGGCGGCCTAAGGAGGGGGACCCAGTACTTC.

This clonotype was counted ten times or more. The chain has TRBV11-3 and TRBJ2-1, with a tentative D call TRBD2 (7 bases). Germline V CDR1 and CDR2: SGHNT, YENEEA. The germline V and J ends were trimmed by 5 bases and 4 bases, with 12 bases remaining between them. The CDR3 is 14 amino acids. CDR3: CASSQGGEYNEQFF. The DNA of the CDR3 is TGTGCCAGCAGCCAAGGGGGGGAGTACAATGAGCAGTTCTTC.

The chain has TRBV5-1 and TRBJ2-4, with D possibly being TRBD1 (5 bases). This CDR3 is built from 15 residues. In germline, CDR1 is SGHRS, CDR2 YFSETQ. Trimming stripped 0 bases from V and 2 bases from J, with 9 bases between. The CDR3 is CASSLEGASKNIQYF. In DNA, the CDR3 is TGCGCCAGCAGCTTGGAAGGGGCATCCAAAAACATTCAGTACTTC.

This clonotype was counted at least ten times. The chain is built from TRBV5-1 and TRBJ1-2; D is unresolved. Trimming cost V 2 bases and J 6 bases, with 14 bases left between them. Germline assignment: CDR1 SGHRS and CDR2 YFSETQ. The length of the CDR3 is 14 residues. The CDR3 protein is CASSLGSPINGYTF. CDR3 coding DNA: TGCGCCAGCAGCTTAGGCTCACCTATAAATGGCTACACCTTC.

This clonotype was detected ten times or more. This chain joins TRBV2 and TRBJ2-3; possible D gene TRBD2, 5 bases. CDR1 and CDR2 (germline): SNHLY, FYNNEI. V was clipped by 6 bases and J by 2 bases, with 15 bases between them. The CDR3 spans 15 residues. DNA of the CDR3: TGTGCCAGCAGGCTAACTAGTACTAACACAGATACGCAGTATTTT. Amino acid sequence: CASRLTSTNTDTQYF.

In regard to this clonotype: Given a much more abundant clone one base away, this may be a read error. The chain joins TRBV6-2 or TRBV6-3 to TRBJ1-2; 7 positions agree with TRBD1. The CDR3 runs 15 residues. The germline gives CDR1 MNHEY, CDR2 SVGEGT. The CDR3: CASSHSTGQNYGYTF. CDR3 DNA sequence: TGTGCCAGCAGTCACTCGACAGGGCAAAACTATGGCTACACCTTC.

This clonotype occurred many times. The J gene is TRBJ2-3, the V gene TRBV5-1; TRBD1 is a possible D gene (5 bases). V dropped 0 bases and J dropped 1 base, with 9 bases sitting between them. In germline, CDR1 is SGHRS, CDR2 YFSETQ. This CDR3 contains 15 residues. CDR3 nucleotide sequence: TGCGCCAGCAGCTTGGGGACACTTCGCACAGATACGCAGTATTTT. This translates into CASSLGTLRTDTQYF.

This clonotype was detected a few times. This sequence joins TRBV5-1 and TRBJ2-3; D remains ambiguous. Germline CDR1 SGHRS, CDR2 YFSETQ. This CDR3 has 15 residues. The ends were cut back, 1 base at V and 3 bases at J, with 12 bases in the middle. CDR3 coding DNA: TGCGCCAGCAGCTTGACACGTCGGATGACAGATACGCAGTATTTT. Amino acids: CASSLTRRMTDTQYF.

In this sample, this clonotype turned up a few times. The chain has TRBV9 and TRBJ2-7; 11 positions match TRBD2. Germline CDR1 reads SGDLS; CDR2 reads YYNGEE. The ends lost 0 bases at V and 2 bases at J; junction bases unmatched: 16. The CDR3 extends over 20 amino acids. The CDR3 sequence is CASSVDPLAGGPNPTYEQYF. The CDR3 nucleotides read TGTGCCAGCAGCGTAGACCCCCTAGCGGGAGGCCCTAATCCTACCTACGAGCAGTACTTC.

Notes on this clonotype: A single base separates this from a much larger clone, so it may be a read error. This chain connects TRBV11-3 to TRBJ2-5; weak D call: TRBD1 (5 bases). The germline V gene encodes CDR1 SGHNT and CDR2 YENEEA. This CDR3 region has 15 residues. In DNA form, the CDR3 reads TGTGCCAGCAGCTTAGATCCGGCAGGGCCAGAGATCCAGTACTTC. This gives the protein CASSLDPAGPEIQYF.

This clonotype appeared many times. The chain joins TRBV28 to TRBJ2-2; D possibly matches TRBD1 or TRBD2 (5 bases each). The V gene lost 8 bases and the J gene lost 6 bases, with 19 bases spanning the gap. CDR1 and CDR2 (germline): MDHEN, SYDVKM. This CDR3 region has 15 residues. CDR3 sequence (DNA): TGTGCCAGCGGGGCCAGCGGCACTAGGGCCGGGGAGCTGTTTTTT. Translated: CASGASGTRAGELFF.

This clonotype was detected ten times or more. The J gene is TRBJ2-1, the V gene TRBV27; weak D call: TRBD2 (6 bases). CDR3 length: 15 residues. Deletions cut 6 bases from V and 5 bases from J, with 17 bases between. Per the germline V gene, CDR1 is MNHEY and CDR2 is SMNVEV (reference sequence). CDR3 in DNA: TGTGCCAGCAGGCGGGACTTCGGGAAGAACAATGAGCAGTTCTTC. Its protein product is CASRRDFGKNNEQFF.

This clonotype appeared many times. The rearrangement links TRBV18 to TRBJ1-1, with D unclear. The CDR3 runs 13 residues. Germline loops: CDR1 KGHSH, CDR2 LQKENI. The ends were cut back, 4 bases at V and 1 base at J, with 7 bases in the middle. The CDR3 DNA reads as TGTGCCAGCTCACACAGCAAGAACACTGAAGCTTTCTTT. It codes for CASSHSKNTEAFF.

Written as DNA, the CDR3 is TGTGCCAGCAGCCAAGATCGAACAGGGGTCACTGAAGCTTTCTTT. Encoded protein: CASSQDRTGVTEAFF. The V call is TRBV14, the J call TRBJ1-1; 7 bases are shared with TRBD1. This CDR3 spans 15 amino acids. Germline V gives CDR1 SGHDN, CDR2 FVKESK. V trimming: 0 bases; J trimming: 4 bases; junction bases outside the gene matches: 5.

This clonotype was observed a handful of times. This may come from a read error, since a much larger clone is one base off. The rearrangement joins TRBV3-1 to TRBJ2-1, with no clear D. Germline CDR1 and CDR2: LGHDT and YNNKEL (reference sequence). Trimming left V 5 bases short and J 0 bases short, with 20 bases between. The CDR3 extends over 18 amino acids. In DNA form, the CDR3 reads TGTGCCAGCAGCTTAGGGTATAAGGAATGGGGCTCCTACAATGAGCAGTTCTTC. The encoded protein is CASSLGYKEWGSYNEQFF.

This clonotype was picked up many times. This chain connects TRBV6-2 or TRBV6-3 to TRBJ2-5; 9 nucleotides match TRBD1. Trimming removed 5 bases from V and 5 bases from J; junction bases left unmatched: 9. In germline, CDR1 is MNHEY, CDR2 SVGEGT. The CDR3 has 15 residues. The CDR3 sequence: CASSPHRTGAETQYF. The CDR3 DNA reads TGTGCCAGCAGTCCCCACAGGACAGGGGCGGAGACCCAGTACTTC.

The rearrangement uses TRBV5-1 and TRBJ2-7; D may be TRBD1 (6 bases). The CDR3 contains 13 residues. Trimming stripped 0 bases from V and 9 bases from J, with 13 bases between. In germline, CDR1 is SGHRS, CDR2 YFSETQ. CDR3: CASSLEGRGGQYF. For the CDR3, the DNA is TGCGCCAGCAGCTTGGAGGGCAGGGGCGGGCAGTACTTC.

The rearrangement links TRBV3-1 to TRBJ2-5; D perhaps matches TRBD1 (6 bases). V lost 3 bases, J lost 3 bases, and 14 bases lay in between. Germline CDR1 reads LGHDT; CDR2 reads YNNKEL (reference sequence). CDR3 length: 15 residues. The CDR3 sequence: CASSHLQGNEETQYF. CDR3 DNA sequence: TGTGCCAGCAGCCACCTACAGGGTAATGAAGAGACCCAGTACTTC.

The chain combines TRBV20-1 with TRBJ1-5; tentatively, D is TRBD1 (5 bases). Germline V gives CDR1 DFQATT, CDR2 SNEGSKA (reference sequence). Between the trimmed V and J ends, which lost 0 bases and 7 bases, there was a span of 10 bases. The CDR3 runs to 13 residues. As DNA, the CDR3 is TGCAGTGCTAGAGACCAGGGCTGGCAGCCCCAGCATTTT. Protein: CSARDQGWQPQHF.

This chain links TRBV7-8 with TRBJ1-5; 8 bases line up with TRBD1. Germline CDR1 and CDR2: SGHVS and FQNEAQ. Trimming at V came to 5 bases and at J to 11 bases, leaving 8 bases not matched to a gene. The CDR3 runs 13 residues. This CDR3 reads CASSGDRYLTQHF. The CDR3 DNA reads TGTGCCAGCAGCGGGGACAGGTACCTGACCCAGCATTTT.

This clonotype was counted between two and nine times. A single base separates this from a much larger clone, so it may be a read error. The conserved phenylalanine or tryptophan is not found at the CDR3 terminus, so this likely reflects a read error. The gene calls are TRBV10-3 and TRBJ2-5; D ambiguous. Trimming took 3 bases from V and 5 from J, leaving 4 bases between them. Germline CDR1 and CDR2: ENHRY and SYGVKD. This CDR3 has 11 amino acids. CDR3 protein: CAISDRETQYL. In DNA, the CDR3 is TGTGCCATCAGTGATCGGGAGACCCAGTACCTC.

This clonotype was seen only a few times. This CDR3 is CASSLIGLAGVDEQFF. The CDR3 DNA reads as TGCGCCAGCAGCTTGATTGGACTAGCGGGAGTGGATGAGCAGTTCTTC. This chain connects TRBV5-1 to TRBJ2-1, with 13 bases that match TRBD2. CDR3 length equals 16 residues. V dropped 1 base and J dropped 8; count of bases not matched to a gene: 6. CDR1 SGHRS and CDR2 YFSETQ come from the germline V gene.

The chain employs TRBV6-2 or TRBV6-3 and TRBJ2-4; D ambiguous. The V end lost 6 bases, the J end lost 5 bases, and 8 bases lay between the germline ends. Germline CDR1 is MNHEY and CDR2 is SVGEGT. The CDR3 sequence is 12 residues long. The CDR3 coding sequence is TGTGCCAGCAGGCCTAACGAAAACATTCAGTACTTC. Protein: CASRPNENIQYF.

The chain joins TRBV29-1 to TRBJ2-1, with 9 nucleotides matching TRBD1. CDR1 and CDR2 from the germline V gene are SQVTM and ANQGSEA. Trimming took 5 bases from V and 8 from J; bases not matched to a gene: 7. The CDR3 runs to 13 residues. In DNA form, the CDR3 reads TGCAGCGTTATTGGACAGGGGAGCTATGAGCAGTTCTTC. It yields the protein CSVIGQGSYEQFF.

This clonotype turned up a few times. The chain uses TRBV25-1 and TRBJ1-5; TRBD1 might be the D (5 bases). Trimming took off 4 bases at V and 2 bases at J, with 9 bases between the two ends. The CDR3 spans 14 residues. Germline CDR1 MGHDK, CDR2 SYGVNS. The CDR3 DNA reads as TGTGCCAGCAGTGCCGGGGGAGGCAATCAGCCCCAGCATTTT. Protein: CASSAGGGNQPQHF.

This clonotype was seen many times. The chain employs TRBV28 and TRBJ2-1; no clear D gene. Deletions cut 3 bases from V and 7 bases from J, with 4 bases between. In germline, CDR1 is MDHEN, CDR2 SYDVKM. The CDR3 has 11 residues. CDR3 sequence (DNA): TGTGCCAGCAGTTTTGAAAATGAGCAGTTCTTC. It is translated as CASSFENEQFF.

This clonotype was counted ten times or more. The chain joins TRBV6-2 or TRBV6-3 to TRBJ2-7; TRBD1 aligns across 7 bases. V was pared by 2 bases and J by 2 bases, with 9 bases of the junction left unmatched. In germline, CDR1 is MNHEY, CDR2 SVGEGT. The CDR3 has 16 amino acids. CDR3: CASSYKGARTTYEQYF. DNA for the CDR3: TGTGCCAGCAGTTACAAGGGGGCTAGAACTACCTACGAGCAGTACTTC.

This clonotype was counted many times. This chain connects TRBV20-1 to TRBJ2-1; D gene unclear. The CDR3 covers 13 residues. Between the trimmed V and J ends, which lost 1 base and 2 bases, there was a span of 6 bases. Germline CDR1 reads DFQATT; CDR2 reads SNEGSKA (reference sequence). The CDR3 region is CSARVAAYNEQFF. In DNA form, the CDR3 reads TGCAGTGCTAGAGTAGCAGCCTACAATGAGCAGTTCTTC.

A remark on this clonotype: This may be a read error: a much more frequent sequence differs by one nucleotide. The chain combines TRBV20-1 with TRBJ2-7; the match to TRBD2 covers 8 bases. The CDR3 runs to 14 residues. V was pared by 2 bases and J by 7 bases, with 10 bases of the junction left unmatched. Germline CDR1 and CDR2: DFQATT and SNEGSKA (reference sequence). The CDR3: CSARHGRALNEQYF. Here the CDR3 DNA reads TGCAGTGCTAGACACGGGAGGGCCCTCAATGAGCAGTACTTC.

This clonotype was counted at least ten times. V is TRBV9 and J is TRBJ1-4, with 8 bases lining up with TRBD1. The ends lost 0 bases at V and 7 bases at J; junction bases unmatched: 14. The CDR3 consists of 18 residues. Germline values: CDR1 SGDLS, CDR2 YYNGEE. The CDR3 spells CASSVGGWQGARSEKLFF. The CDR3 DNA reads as TGTGCCAGCAGCGTAGGGGGATGGCAGGGGGCGCGGAGTGAAAAACTGTTTTTT.

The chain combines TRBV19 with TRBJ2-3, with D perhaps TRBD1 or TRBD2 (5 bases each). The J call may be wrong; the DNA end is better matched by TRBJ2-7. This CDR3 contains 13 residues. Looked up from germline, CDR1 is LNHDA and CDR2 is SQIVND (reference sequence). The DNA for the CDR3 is TGTGCCACCTCCGTGGGACGGACCTACGAGCAGTACTTC. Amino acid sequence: CATSVGRTYEQYF.